This T cell receptor (beta chain) was identified in a study of molecular identifiers for immune sequencing clone quantification. General study results and limits: In a background of about 1 million naive cells, spiked Jurkat TCR RNA from one cell was reportedly detectable. Clonotypes surpassing 20 RNA copies contained over 97% of effector molecules, versus under 1% in naive cells.

Preparation of the bulk TCR libraries relied on previously described methods and listed TCR primers. A single record per CDR3 protein comes from TCRdb applying MiXCR to the PCR reads. Of more than 450,000 distinct CDR3 sequences in the sample, over 20% were seen once. Construction of naive CD8 libraries employed roughly 18,000 to 1,100,000 sorted cells together with 10%, 30% or 50% RNA. Germline V gene data show CDR1 as LGHDT and CDR2 as YNNKEL (reference sequence). The CDR3 has 15 residues. V gave up 3 bases and J gave up 4 bases; unmatched junction bases: 8. Of note for this clonotype: Antigen: not known.

The sample comprised naive CD8+ T cells from blood, with Jurkat cell RNA spiked in. The subset here: FACS-sorted CD8+CD4-CCR7+CD45RA+ naive T cells. This TCR was sampled from a human donor in good health. Some libraries in this study had Jurkat cell RNA spiked in. This chain connects TRBV3-1 to TRBJ2-5; 7 bases agree with TRBD1. The CDR3: CASSQTGMGAETQYF. The CDR3 DNA sequence: TGTGCCAGCAGCCAGACAGGGATGGGGGCAGAGACCCAGTACTTC.